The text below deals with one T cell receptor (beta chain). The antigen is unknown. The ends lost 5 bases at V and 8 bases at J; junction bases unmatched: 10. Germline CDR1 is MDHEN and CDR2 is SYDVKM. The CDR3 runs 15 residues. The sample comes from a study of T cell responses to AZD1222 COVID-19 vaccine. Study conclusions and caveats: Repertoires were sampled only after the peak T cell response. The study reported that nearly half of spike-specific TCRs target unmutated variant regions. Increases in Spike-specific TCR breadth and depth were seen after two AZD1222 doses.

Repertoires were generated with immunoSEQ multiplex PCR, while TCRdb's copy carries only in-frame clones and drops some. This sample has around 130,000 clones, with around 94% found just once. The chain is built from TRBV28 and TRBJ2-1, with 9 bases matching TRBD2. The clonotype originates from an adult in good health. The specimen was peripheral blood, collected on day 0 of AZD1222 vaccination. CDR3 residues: CASSVSGSAVDEQFF. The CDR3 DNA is TGTGCCAGCAGTGTTAGCGGGAGCGCGGTGGATGAGCAGTTCTTC.